These 2 T cell receptor beta chains came from one sample sequenced in a study of blood T cell repertoires in COVID-19. The data were produced by immunoSEQ multiplex PCR, yet TCRdb's version contains in-frame clones alone and is incomplete. This sample has tens of thousands of clones, with about 87% found just once. Sequencing was carried out using peripheral blood. These receptors were taken from an elderly man with acute or convalescent COVID-19.

The V gene is TRBV5-6, the J gene TRBJ1-6, with TRBD1 as a possible D gene (5 bases). The CDR3 consists of 13 residues. In germline, CDR1 is SGHDT, CDR2 YYEEEE. The V and J ends lost 5 bases and 13 bases respectively, with 16 bases between them. CDR3 residues: CASSIRRRGPLHF. CDR3 coding DNA: TGTGCCAGCAGTATCAGGAGGCGGGGGCCCCTCCACTTT.

This rearrangement joins TRBV10-2 to TRBJ1-4; D unclear. This CDR3 has 14 amino acids. Germline CDR1 WSHSY, CDR2 SAAADI. With 0 bases removed from V and 5 bases from J, the gap between germline ends came to 7 bases. The CDR3 nucleotides are TGCGCCAGCAGTGAGTCGACTGGGAATGAAAAACTGTTTTTT. It specifies CASSESTGNEKLFF.